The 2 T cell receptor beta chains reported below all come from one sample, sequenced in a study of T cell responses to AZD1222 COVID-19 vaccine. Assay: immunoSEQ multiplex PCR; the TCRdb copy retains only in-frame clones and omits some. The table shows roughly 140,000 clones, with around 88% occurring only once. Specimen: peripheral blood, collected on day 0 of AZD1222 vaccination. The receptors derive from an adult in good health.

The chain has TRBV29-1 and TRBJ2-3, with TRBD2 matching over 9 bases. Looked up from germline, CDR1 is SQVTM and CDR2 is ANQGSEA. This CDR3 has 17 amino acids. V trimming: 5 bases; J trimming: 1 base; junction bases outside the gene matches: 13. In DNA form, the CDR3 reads TGCAGCGTTAGGGTAATGGCGGGAGGGCTTGGCACAGATACGCAGTATTTT. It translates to CSVRVMAGGLGTDTQYF.

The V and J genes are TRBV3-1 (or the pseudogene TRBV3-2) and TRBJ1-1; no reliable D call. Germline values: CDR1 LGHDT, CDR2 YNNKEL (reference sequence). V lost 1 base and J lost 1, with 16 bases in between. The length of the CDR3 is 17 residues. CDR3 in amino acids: CASSQGAWGDGNTEAFF. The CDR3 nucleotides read TGTGCCAGCAGCCAAGGGGCGTGGGGAGACGGGAACACTGAAGCTTTCTTT.